These 7 T cell receptor beta chains came from one sample sequenced in a study of OX40 agonist ivuxolimab in advanced cancers. Generated by immunoSEQ multiplex PCR, the TCRdb table keeps only in-frame clones and is missing some. Here the sample spans under 45,000 clones, approximately 75% being singletons. The specimen was CD4+ or CD8+ T cells sorted from blood, collected in a trial of the OX40 agonist ivuxolimab. These receptors came from an adult with an advanced solid tumor such as melanoma, head and neck, liver or kidney cancer.

The chain uses TRBV5-1 and TRBJ2-5; D uncertain. Gene TRBJ2-7 matches the end of the DNA better, so the J call may be wrong. In germline, CDR1 is SGHRS, CDR2 YFSETQ. The CDR3 consists of 14 residues. The CDR3 sequence: CASSTSGTSYEQYF. The CDR3 nucleotides are TGCGCCAGCAGCACATCAGGTACTTCCTACGAGCAGTACTTC.

V usage is TRBV19 and J usage is TRBJ2-3; D perhaps matches TRBD2 (5 bases). Germline values: CDR1 LNHDA, CDR2 SQIVND (reference sequence). The CDR3 length is 14 residues. V was trimmed by 4 bases and J by 6 bases, leaving 14 bases between them. The CDR3 DNA is TGTGCCAGTAGTAAAGTCCTAGGCGGGGATACGCAGTATTTT. Its translation: CASSKVLGGDTQYF.

This clone was seen only once. The chain uses TRBV9 and TRBJ1-6; 11 bases line up with TRBD1. V gave up 3 bases and J gave up 7 bases; unmatched junction bases: 3. The CDR3 loop spans 15 amino acids. Germline CDR1 reads SGDLS; CDR2 reads YYNGEE. The CDR3: CASSAGQGGNSPLHF. The CDR3 DNA is TGTGCCAGCAGCGCGGGACAGGGGGGAAATTCACCCCTCCACTTT. The full variable domain, in which reference TRBV9 and TRBJ1-6 provide the parts outside the CDR3, is DSGVTQTPKHLITATGQRVTLRCSPRSGDLSVYWYQQSLDQGLQFLIQYYNGEERAKGNILERFSAQQFPDLHSELNLSSLELGDSALYFCASSAGQGGNSPLHFGNGTRLTVT.

The J gene is TRBJ2-1, the V gene TRBV5-1; 10 bases map to TRBD1. The CDR3 runs 16 residues. CDR1 is SGHRS and CDR2 is YFSETQ in the germline V gene. The trim removed 3 bases at V and 6 bases at J, leaving 9 bases unmatched. CDR3 loop: CASSSVVGTGVNEQFF. The CDR3 DNA follows: TGCGCCAGCAGCTCGGTGGTGGGGACAGGGGTCAATGAGCAGTTCTTC. Full variable domain (remainder filled in from reference TRBV5-1 and TRBJ2-1): KAGVTQTPRYLIKTRGQQVTLSCSPISGHRSVSWYQQTPGQGLQFLFEYFSETQRNKGNFPGRFSGRQFSNSRSEMNVSTLELGDSALYLCASSSVVGTGVNEQFFGPGTRLTVL.

CDR3 sequence reads: CASSQDLAASYNEQFF. The DNA of the CDR3 is TGCGCCAGCAGCCAAGATCTAGCGGCATCCTACAATGAGCAGTTCTTC. The chain links TRBV4-1 to TRBJ2-1; TRBD2 aligns across 7 bases. This CDR3 is 16 amino acids long. The ends lost 0 bases at V and 1 base at J; junction bases unmatched: 3. Germline V CDR1 and CDR2: MGHRA, YSYEKL.

The V call is TRBV1, the J call TRBJ2-3; the table's D gene call, TRBD2, was not cross checked with the DNA. TRBV1 is recorded as a pseudogene. This CDR3 has 18 residues. CDR3: CTSSQDLRGGRSTDTQYF. In nucleotides, the CDR3 is TGCACCAGCAGCCAAGACCTCCGGGGGGGGCGTAGCACAGATACGCAGTATTTT.

The V and J genes are TRBV7-6 and TRBJ2-3, with 7 bases identical to TRBD2. Trimming removed 6 bases from V and 5 bases from J; junction bases left unmatched: 2. The CDR3 runs to 12 residues. CDR1 is SGHVS and CDR2 is FNYEAQ in the germline V gene. CDR3 nucleotides: TGTGCCAGCAGGACGGGAGGAGATACGCAGTATTTT. It encodes CASRTGGDTQYF.